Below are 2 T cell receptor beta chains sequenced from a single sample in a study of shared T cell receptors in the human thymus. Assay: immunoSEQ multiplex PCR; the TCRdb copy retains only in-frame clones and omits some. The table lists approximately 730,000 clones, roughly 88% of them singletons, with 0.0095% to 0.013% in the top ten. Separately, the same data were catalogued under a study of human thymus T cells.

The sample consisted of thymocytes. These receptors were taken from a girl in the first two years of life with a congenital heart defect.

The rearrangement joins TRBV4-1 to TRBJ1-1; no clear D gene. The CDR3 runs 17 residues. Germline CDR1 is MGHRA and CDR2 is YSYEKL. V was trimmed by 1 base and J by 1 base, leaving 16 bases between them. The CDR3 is CASSQAAAVTGNTEAFF. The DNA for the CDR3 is TGCGCCAGCAGCCAAGCCGCCGCCGTCACGGGGAACACTGAAGCTTTCTTT.

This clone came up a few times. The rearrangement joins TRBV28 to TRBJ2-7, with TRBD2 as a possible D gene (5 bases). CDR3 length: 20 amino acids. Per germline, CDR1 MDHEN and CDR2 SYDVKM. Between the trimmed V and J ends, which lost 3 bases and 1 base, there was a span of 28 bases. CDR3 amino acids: CASSFIHYPERQEDSYEQYF. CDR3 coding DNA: TGTGCCAGCAGTTTTATTCACTACCCAGAGCGGCAGGAGGATTCCTACGAGCAGTACTTC.